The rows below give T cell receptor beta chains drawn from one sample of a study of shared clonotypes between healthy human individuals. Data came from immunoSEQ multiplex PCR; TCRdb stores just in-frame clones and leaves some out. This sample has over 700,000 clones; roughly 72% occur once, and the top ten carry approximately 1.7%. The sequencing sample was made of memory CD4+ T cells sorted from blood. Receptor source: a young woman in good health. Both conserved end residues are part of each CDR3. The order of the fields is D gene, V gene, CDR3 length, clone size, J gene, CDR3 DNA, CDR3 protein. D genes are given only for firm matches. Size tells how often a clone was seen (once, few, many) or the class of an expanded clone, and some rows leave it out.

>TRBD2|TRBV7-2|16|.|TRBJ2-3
TGTGCCAGCAGCTCTAGTCGCGGGAGTAGGGCAGATACGCAGTATTTT
CASSSSRGSRADTQYF
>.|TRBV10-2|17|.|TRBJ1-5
TGCGCCAGCAGTGAGTCGTTGGCAGGGAGTGACAATCAGCCCCAGCATTTT
CASSESLAGSDNQPQHF
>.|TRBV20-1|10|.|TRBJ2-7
TGCAGTGCTAGGGACTACGAGCAGTACTTC
CSARDYEQYF
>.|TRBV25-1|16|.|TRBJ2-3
TGTGCCAGCAGTGCCCTTCGGGCAGATAAAACAGATACGCAGTATTTT
CASSALRADKTDTQYF
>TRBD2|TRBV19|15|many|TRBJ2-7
TGTGCCAGTACCACTAGCGGCGGACCGGCCTACGAGCAGTACTTC
CASTTSGGPAYEQYF
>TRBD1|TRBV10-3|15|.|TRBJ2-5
TGTGCCATCAGTGGAGACAGGGGGTACCAAGAGACCCAGTACTTC
CAISGDRGYQETQYF
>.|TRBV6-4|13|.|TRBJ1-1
TGTGCCAGCAGTAGGGAAGGGAACACTGAAGCTTTCTTT
CASSREGNTEAFF
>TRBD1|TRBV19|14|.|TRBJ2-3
TGTGCCAGTAGTACGACAGGGCCCACAGATACGCAGTATTTT
CASSTTGPTDTQYF
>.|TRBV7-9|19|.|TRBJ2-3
TGTGCCAGCAGCTTAGGGCCGAGAGTACGGGACTTAGGCACAGATACGCAGTATTTT
CASSLGPRVRDLGTDTQYF
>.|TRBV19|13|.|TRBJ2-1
TGTGCCAGTAGACAATCGGGGGCCGGGGAGCAGTTCTTC
CASRQSGAGEQFF
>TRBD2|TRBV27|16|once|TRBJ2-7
TGTGCCAGCAGTTCTTTTGGGGCTAGCGGGACGGGGGAGCAGTACTTC
CASSSFGASGTGEQYF
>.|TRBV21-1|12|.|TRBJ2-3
TGTGCCAGCAGCGCAACCCCCGATACGCAGTATTTT
CASSATPDTQYF
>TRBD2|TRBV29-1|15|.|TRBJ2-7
TGCAGCGTTGTTCCGGCTAGCGGGAGGCTCAACGAGCAGTACTTC
CSVVPASGRLNEQYF
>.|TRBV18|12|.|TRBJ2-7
TGTGCCAGCTCACCCACGAATACCGAGCAGTACTTC
CASSPTNTEQYF
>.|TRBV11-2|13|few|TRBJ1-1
TGTGCCAGCAGCTTCGGCGAAACCACTGAAGCTTTCTTT
CASSFGETTEAFF
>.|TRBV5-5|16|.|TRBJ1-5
TGTGCCAGCAGCCTTCTTTGGGGAAGGGCCAATCAGCCCCAGCATTTT
CASSLLWGRANQPQHF
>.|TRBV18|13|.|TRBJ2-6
TGTGCCAGCTCCAGCTCTGGGGCCAACGTCCTGACTTTC
CASSSSGANVLTF
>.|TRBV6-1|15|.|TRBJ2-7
TGTGCCAGCAGTGACTCGGTGTCACAGACCTACGAGCAGTACTTC
CASSDSVSQTYEQYF
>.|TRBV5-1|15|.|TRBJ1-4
TGCGCCAGCAGCTTGGCCTGGGGGGACAATGAAAAACTGTTTTTT
CASSLAWGDNEKLFF
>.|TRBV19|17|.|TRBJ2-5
TGTGCCAGTAGTATAGTACCCGGACCACAGTACCAAGAGACCCAGTACTTC
CASSIVPGPQYQETQYF
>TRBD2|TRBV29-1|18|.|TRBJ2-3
TGCAGCGTTGAAGGCTGGACTAGCGGGAGGGCCCGCACAGATACGCAGTATTTT
CSVEGWTSGRARTDTQYF
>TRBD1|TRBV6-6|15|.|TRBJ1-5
TGTGCCAGCAGCCTATCGACAGGGCCAGGGCAGCCCCAGCATTTT
CASSLSTGPGQPQHF
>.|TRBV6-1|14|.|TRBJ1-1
TGTGCCAGCAGTGAGTTTGTTAGAGGCACTGAAGCTTTCTTT
CASSEFVRGTEAFF
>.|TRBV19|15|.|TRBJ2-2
TGTGCCAGTACTGTAGGGACCGCGAACACCGGGGAGCTGTTTTTT
CASTVGTANTGELFF
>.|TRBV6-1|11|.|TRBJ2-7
TGTGCCAGCAGTACCACCTACGAGCAGTACTTC
CASSTTYEQYF
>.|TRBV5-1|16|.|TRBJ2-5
TGCGCCAGCAGCTCGGCCTCGACAGGAATCCAAGAGACCCAGTACTTC
CASSSASTGIQETQYF
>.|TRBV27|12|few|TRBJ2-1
TGTGCCAGCAGTTCTCCGTTGGATGAGCAGTTCTTC
CASSSPLDEQFF
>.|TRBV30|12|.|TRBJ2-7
TGTGCCTGGAGTTGGCAGGGGTACGAGCAGTACTTC
CAWSWQGYEQYF
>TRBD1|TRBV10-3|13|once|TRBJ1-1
TGTGCCGTTGCCGGGACAGAAGACACTGAAGCTTTCTTT
CAVAGTEDTEAFF
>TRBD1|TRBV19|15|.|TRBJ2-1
TGTGCCAGTAGTGCCGACAGGGGCTCCCACAATGAGCAGTTCTTC
CASSADRGSHNEQFF
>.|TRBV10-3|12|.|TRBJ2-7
TGTGCCATCAGTCACAGTAGTTACGAGCAGTACTTC
CAISHSSYEQYF
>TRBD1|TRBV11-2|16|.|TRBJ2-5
TGTGCCAGCAGCCCGACGAGGACAGGGGGCGGAGAGACCCAGTACTTC
CASSPTRTGGGETQYF
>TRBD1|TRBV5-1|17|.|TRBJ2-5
TGCGCCAGCAGCTTGGTAGGCGGCAGCCCAGGGGGAGAGACCCAGTACTTC
CASSLVGGSPGGETQYF
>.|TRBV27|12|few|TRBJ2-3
TGTGCCAGCAGTTTAGTAGAGGATACGCAGTATTTT
CASSLVEDTQYF
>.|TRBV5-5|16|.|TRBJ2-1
TGTGCCAGCAGCTTGGCCTTGGGACGGAACTACAATGAGCAGTTCTTC
CASSLALGRNYNEQFF
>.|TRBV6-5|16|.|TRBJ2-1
TGTGCCAGCAGTTACGTTACAACCCCTCCCATCTATGAGCAGTTCTTC
CASSYVTTPPIYEQFF
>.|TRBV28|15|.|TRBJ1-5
TGTGCCAGCACCCCTAGAACAGCTAACAATCAGCCCCAGCATTTT
CASTPRTANNQPQHF
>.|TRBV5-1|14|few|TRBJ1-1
TGCGCCAGCAGCTTGGTCTCTATGAACACTGAAGCTTTCTTT
CASSLVSMNTEAFF
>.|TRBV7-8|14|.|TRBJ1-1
TGTGCCAGCAGCTTTACTGAGGTGGGCACTGAAGCTTTCTTT
CASSFTEVGTEAFF
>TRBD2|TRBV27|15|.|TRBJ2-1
TGTGCCAGCAGTTTATTTCTAGCGGTAGGCGATGAGCAGTTCTTC
CASSLFLAVGDEQFF
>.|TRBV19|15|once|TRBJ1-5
TGTGCCAGTAGTATTACTTCAGTTAGCAATCAGCCCCAGCATTTT
CASSITSVSNQPQHF